This is a list of T cell receptor beta chains from one sample in a study of blood T cell repertoires in COVID-19. Data came from immunoSEQ multiplex PCR; TCRdb stores just in-frame clones and leaves some out. Of some 110,000 clones detected, around 80% appear once; the ten largest clones hold approximately 0.75%. Material for sequencing was peripheral blood. Every receptor here comes from an older woman with acute or convalescent COVID-19. The CDR3 runs from the conserved cysteine through the conserved F or W. Fields, in order: V gene, J gene, D gene, clone size, CDR3 DNA, CDR3 protein. The D gene is left open where the match is weak. Some rows have no size entry. The others give once, few or many, or a class for an expanded clone.

V gene: TRBV7-3
J gene: TRBJ2-3
D gene: TRBD2
clone size: -
CDR3 DNA: TGTGCCAGCAGCCCGGGGCTAGCGGGGATAGATACGCAGTATTTT
CDR3 protein: CASSPGLAGIDTQYF

V gene: TRBV7-8
J gene: TRBJ1-2
D gene: -
clone size: -
CDR3 DNA: TGTGCCAGCAGCTTAGTAGGTACCGCAGGCCCCTATGGCTACACCTTC
CDR3 protein: CASSLVGTAGPYGYTF

V gene: TRBV19
J gene: TRBJ2-3
D gene: TRBD2
clone size: few
CDR3 DNA: TGTGCCAGTAGTATTGCGGGAGCCGGAGCAGATACGCAGTATTTT
CDR3 protein: CASSIAGAGADTQYF

V gene: TRBV2
J gene: TRBJ1-4
D gene: -
clone size: -
CDR3 DNA: TGTGCCAGCAGCCCCGGCGGGGGGGCTGCAACTAATGAAAAACTGTTTTTT
CDR3 protein: CASSPGGGAATNEKLFF

V gene: TRBV5-4
J gene: TRBJ2-7
D gene: TRBD1
clone size: -
CDR3 DNA: TGTGCCAGCAGCGTCGACAGGGGGACCCACGAGCAGTACTTC
CDR3 protein: CASSVDRGTHEQYF

V gene: TRBV2
J gene: TRBJ2-3
D gene: TRBD1
clone size: -
CDR3 DNA: TGTGCCAGCACGGGACAGGGGTTCGGCACAGATACGCAGTATTTT
CDR3 protein: CASTGQGFGTDTQYF

V gene: TRBV5-5
J gene: TRBJ1-5
D gene: TRBD1
clone size: -
CDR3 DNA: TGTGCCAGCAGCCTACGACAGGGAGTGGGTCAGCCCCAGCATTTT
CDR3 protein: CASSLRQGVGQPQHF

V gene: TRBV12-3/TRBV12-4
J gene: TRBJ1-5
D gene: -
clone size: -
CDR3 DNA: TGTGCCAGCAGTTTTACGGGTAATCAGCCCCAGCATTTT
CDR3 protein: CASSFTGNQPQHF

V gene: TRBV3-1/TRBV3-2
J gene: TRBJ2-1
D gene: -
clone size: -
CDR3 DNA: TGTGCCAGCAGCTTAACAGGGTACAATGAGCAGTTCTTC
CDR3 protein: CASSLTGYNEQFF

V gene: TRBV29-1
J gene: TRBJ2-7
D gene: -
clone size: -
CDR3 DNA: TGCAGCGTTGAACGGGGGGCGGACGAGCAGTACTTC
CDR3 protein: CSVERGADEQYF

V gene: TRBV4-1
J gene: TRBJ1-3
D gene: TRBD1
clone size: -
CDR3 DNA: TGCGCCAGCAGCGGGGGGACAGGGCATATAGACACCATATATTTT
CDR3 protein: CASSGGTGHIDTIYF

V gene: TRBV11-2
J gene: TRBJ1-1
D gene: -
clone size: -
CDR3 DNA: TGTGCCAGCAGCTTATCAGGGATCGGAGCTTTCTTT
CDR3 protein: CASSLSGIGAFF

V gene: TRBV12-5
J gene: TRBJ2-5
D gene: -
clone size: -
CDR3 DNA: TGTGCTAGTGGTTTAAACGCTGTCCCGGGGACCCAGTACTTC
CDR3 protein: CASGLNAVPGTQYF

V gene: TRBV7-3
J gene: TRBJ2-3
D gene: TRBD2
clone size: -
CDR3 DNA: TGTGCCACAGCAGCGGGAGGGTCCACAGATACGCAGTATTTT
CDR3 protein: CATAAGGSTDTQYF

V gene: TRBV5-1
J gene: TRBJ1-1
D gene: -
clone size: -
CDR3 DNA: TGCGCCAGCAGCTCACAGGGTATGAACACTGAAGCTTTCTTT
CDR3 protein: CASSSQGMNTEAFF

V gene: TRBV28
J gene: TRBJ1-3
D gene: -
clone size: -
CDR3 DNA: TGTGCCAGCAGTTACACAAGCTCTGGAAACACCATATATTTT
CDR3 protein: CASSYTSSGNTIYF

V gene: TRBV7-8
J gene: TRBJ2-2
D gene: TRBD1
clone size: -
CDR3 DNA: TGTGCCAGCAGCCTCGGGACAGGAGGGGTTAGGACCGGGGAGCTGTTTTTT
CDR3 protein: CASSLGTGGVRTGELFF

V gene: TRBV6-5
J gene: TRBJ2-2
D gene: -
clone size: -
CDR3 DNA: TGTGCCAGCGGGTACGGGTCGAACATCGGGGAGCTGTTTTTT
CDR3 protein: CASGYGSNIGELFF

V gene: TRBV6-5
J gene: TRBJ1-5
D gene: -
clone size: -
CDR3 DNA: TGTGCCAGCAGTACACAGGGAAATCAGCCCCAGCATTTT
CDR3 protein: CASSTQGNQPQHF

V gene: TRBV27
J gene: TRBJ2-1
D gene: -
clone size: -
CDR3 DNA: TGTGCCAGCAGTCCGTCTAGCAGGTATGAGCAGTTCTTC
CDR3 protein: CASSPSSRYEQFF

V gene: TRBV9
J gene: TRBJ2-2
D gene: -
clone size: few
CDR3 DNA: TGTGCCAGCAGCGTAGATGTGGGAGCCTTAAGCGGGGAGCTGTTTTTT
CDR3 protein: CASSVDVGALSGELFF

V gene: TRBV19
J gene: TRBJ2-5
D gene: TRBD1
clone size: -
CDR3 DNA: TGTGCCAGTAGTATTCAGGGGGCTGGTAGGGAGACCCAGTACTTC
CDR3 protein: CASSIQGAGRETQYF

V gene: TRBV7-3
J gene: TRBJ2-7
D gene: TRBD2
clone size: -
CDR3 DNA: TGTGCCAGCAGCGCGTCAGCGGGGAGCCAAAACGAGCAGTACTTC
CDR3 protein: CASSASAGSQNEQYF

V gene: TRBV28
J gene: TRBJ2-7
D gene: TRBD1
clone size: -
CDR3 DNA: TGTGCCAGCAGCCCCGGACAGGGGAAAAGCGAGCAGTACTTC
CDR3 protein: CASSPGQGKSEQYF

V gene: TRBV6-5
J gene: TRBJ1-6
D gene: TRBD1
clone size: -
CDR3 DNA: TGTGCCAGCAGGGACAGGGTGAATTCACCCCTCCACTTT
CDR3 protein: CASRDRVNSPLHF

V gene: TRBV2
J gene: TRBJ2-5
D gene: TRBD2
clone size: -
CDR3 DNA: TGTGCCAGCAGGGTAGCGGGTCAAGAGACCCAGTACTTC
CDR3 protein: CASRVAGQETQYF

V gene: TRBV12-5
J gene: TRBJ2-5
D gene: TRBD2
clone size: -
CDR3 DNA: TGTGCTAGTGGAAGAAGCGGGGATTTCCAAGAGACCCAGTACTTC
CDR3 protein: CASGRSGDFQETQYF